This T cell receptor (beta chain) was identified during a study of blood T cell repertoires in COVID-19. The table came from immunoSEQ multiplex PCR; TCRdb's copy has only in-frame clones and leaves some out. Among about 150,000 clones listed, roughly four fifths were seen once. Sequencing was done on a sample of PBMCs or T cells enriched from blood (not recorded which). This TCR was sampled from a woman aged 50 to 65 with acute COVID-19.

CDR3 loop: CASSVLGQDTDTQYF. In DNA, the CDR3 is TGTGCCAGCTCGGTATTGGGACAGGACACAGATACGCAGTATTTT. V gene TRBV18 combines with J gene TRBJ2-3; 8 bases are a match to TRBD1. This CDR3 has 15 amino acids. Germline lookup yields CDR1 KGHSH and CDR2 LQKENI. The V and J ends lost 6 bases and 2 bases, in that order; junction bases with no gene match: 7.